This entry lists 22 T cell receptor beta chains sequenced from one sample in a study of T-cell memory formation after mild COVID-19. MiXCR was run by TCRdb on the 5' RACE reads, yielding one entry per CDR3 protein. The table shows approximately 98,000 distinct CDR3 sequences, with 15% to 20% occurring only once. The sample taken for sequencing was PBMCs or a T cell subset sorted from them (not recorded which). The origin of the receptors is a man between 18 and 35 years old who had mild COVID-19 (a few samples of this study predate the infection). Cell type and time point are not known.

V gene TRBV2 combines with J gene TRBJ1-1; D gene ambiguous. V was pared by 4 bases and J by 1 base, with 13 bases between. Germline CDR1 reads SNHLY; CDR2 reads FYNNEI. This CDR3 spans 15 amino acids. The CDR3 reads CASSVRKGTNTEAFF. In nucleotides, the CDR3 is TGTGCCAGCAGTGTACGAAAAGGAACGAACACTGAAGCTTTCTTT. Full variable domain (outside the CDR3, taken from reference TRBV2 and TRBJ1-1): EPEVTQTPSHQVTQMGQEVILRCVPISNHLYFYWYRQILGQKVEFLVSFYNNEISEKSEIFDDQFSVERPDGSNFTLKIRSTKLEDSAMYFCASSVRKGTNTEAFFGQGTRLTVV.

The chain joins TRBV10-3 to TRBJ2-2, with D perhaps given as TRBD1 or TRBD2 (5 bases each). Germline CDR1 ENHRY, CDR2 SYGVKD. Trimming removed 3 bases from V and 0 bases from J, with 11 bases in between. The CDR3 length is 16 residues. The CDR3 protein is CAISDRDVTNTGELFF. The DNA for the CDR3 is TGTGCCATCAGTGACCGGGACGTAACGAACACCGGGGAGCTGTTTTTT.

This chain links TRBV19 with TRBJ2-7, with 7 bases aligning to TRBD1. The CDR3 sequence is 14 residues long. Germline lookup yields CDR1 LNHDA and CDR2 SQIVND (reference sequence). Losses at the gene ends were 5 bases for V and 3 bases for J; bases not matched to a gene: 7. This CDR3 is CASSSLGTDYEQYF. The DNA for the CDR3 is TGTGCCAGTAGTTCGTTAGGGACAGACTACGAGCAGTACTTC.

The sample holds a few counts of this clonotype. The CDR3 loop reads CASSQVGGEQYV. CDR3 bases: TGTGCCAGCAGCCAAGTGGGGGGGGAGCAGTACGTC. The chain couples TRBV3-1 to TRBJ2-7, with 7 bases that match TRBD2. V shed 1 base and J 7 bases; nucleotides not matched to a gene: 1. The germline gives CDR1 LGHDT, CDR2 YNNKEL (reference sequence). The CDR3 totals 12 residues.

The chain couples TRBV5-1 to TRBJ2-3; tentative D call: TRBD1 (5 bases). V gave up 8 bases and J gave up 4 bases, with 11 bases separating them. CDR1 is SGHRS and CDR2 is YFSETQ in the germline V gene. The CDR3 is 12 amino acids. CDR3 sequence (DNA): TGCGCCAGTACAGACAGCCCAGATACGCAGTATTTT. Protein sequence: CASTDSPDTQYF.

The genes are TRBV5-1 and TRBJ1-1; 7 bases match TRBD1. Germline V gives CDR1 SGHRS, CDR2 YFSETQ. CDR3 size: 16 residues. The J segment lost 1 base and the V segment lost 4 bases, leaving 10 bases of the junction unmatched. CDR3 sequence: CASSPSPDRRNTEAFF. For the CDR3, the DNA is TGCGCCAGCAGCCCGTCACCGGACAGGAGGAACACTGAAGCTTTCTTT. The full variable domain, completed using reference TRBV5-1 and TRBJ1-1, is KAGVTQTPRYLIKTRGQQVTLSCSPISGHRSVSWYQQTPGQGLQFLFEYFSETQRNKGNFPGRFSGRQFSNSRSEMNVSTLELGDSALYLCASSPSPDRRNTEAFFGQGTRLTVV.

This clonotype occurred a few times. The genes are TRBV4-3 and TRBJ2-5; 8 bases are shared with TRBD1. The V gene's germline CDR1 is LGHNA and CDR2 YSLEER. V shed 2 bases and J 1 base; nucleotides not matched to a gene: 3. This CDR3 region has 15 residues. CDR3 loop: CASSQLRGPQETQYF. The CDR3 region has the DNA TGCGCCAGCAGCCAACTCAGGGGGCCCCAAGAGACCCAGTACTTC.

The V and J genes are TRBV20-1 and TRBJ2-1; TRBD2 agrees at 8 bases. The CDR3 is 14 amino acids. The V gene's germline CDR1 is DFQATT and CDR2 SNEGSKA (reference sequence). The V segment lost 2 bases and the J segment 1 base; nucleotides outside the gene matches: 1. The CDR3 DNA reads TGCAGTGCTAGAATAGCGGGGTCCTACAATGAGCAGTTCTTC. It yields the protein CSARIAGSYNEQFF.

The gene calls are TRBV7-9 and TRBJ2-3; a weak D match, TRBD1 (5 bases). Germline values: CDR1 SEHNR, CDR2 FQNEAQ (reference sequence). The CDR3 totals 14 residues. Trimming removed 1 base from V and 3 bases from J, with 8 bases in between. The CDR3 loop is CASSLGGVTDTQYF. In nucleotides, the CDR3 is TGTGCCAGCAGCTTAGGGGGCGTGACAGATACGCAGTATTTT.

DNA of the CDR3: TGTGCCACCAGCCCCTATAATCAGCCCCAGCATTTT. It yields the protein CATSPYNQPQHF. The chain employs TRBV15 and TRBJ1-5, with unresolved D. The germline gives CDR1 LNHNV, CDR2 YYDKDF (reference sequence). There are 12 residues in the CDR3. Trimming cost V 5 bases and J 4 bases, with 6 bases left between them.

This clonotype is medium-sized. J is TRBJ2-6 and V is TRBV20-1; D gene uncertain. Germline V gene sequence: CDR1 DFQATT, CDR2 SNEGSKA (reference sequence). Trimming shortened V by 6 bases and J by 0 bases, and 9 bases separated the two germline ends. This CDR3 contains 14 residues. The CDR3 region has the DNA TGCAGTGCCCCAGAGACCTCTGGGGCCAACGTCCTGACTTTC. Protein sequence: CSAPETSGANVLTF.

V gene TRBV14 combines with J gene TRBJ1-3; 9 nucleotides match TRBD1. The V segment lost 4 bases and the J segment 9 bases; nucleotides outside the gene matches: 13. Germline CDR1 reads SGHDN; CDR2 reads FVKESK. The CDR3 consists of 16 residues. In DNA form, the CDR3 reads TGTGCCAGCAGCCGCCTGCCGGGACAGGGATACGGCACCATATATTTT. Translated: CASSRLPGQGYGTIYF.

This clonotype was seen a few times. The V and J genes are TRBV7-2 and TRBJ2-3; D is uncertain. CDR1 and CDR2 (germline): SGHTA, FQGNSA. The V end was cut by 3 bases, the J end by 6 bases, with 7 bases between. The CDR3 is 12 amino acids. The CDR3 DNA sequence: TGTGCCAGCAGCTTCAGGTTCGATACGCAGTATTTT. Translated, it gives CASSFRFDTQYF. Combining the CDR3 with reference TRBV7-2 and TRBJ2-3 gives the whole variable domain GAGVSQSPSNKVTEKGKDVELRCDPISGHTALYWYRQSLGQGLEFLIYFQGNSAPDKSGLPSDRFSAERTGGSVSTLTIQRTQQEDSAVYLCASSFRFDTQYFGPGTRLTVL.

This clonotype was seen at least ten times. This sequence joins TRBV9 and TRBJ2-7, with D tentatively TRBD1 (5 bases). Looked up from germline, CDR1 is SGDLS and CDR2 is YYNGEE. This CDR3 is built from 15 residues. V shed 0 bases and J shed 4 bases, with 14 bases lying between them. As DNA, the CDR3 is TGTGCCAGCAGCGTAGTGGCCAGGGCCCCTTACGAGCAGTACGTC. Translating gives CASSVVARAPYEQYV.

This clonotype occurred a few times. The V gene is TRBV20-1, the J gene TRBJ2-5; 11 nucleotides line up with TRBD2. CDR3 length equals 16 residues. V trimming: 8 bases; J trimming: 5 bases; junction bases outside the gene matches: 16. Per germline, CDR1 DFQATT and CDR2 SNEGSKA (reference sequence). In DNA form, the CDR3 reads TGCAGTACTCGAGATAGCGGGGGGGCCCGGGTTGAGACCCAGTACTTC. Protein: CSTRDSGGARVETQYF.

This clonotype occurred a few times. The CDR3 spells CATQAGGPNTEAFF. DNA of the CDR3: TGTGCCACCCAGGCTGGGGGGCCCAACACTGAAGCTTTCTTT. The chain recombines TRBV28 with TRBJ1-1; possibly TRBD1 for D (6 bases). V lost 10 bases, J lost 2 bases, and 17 bases lay in between. The germline V gene has CDR1 MDHEN and CDR2 SYDVKM. The CDR3 is 14 amino acids.

The genes are TRBV5-1 and TRBJ1-5; 9 bases agree with TRBD1. CDR1 and CDR2 (germline): SGHRS, YFSETQ. This CDR3 comprises 15 residues. Trimming took 4 bases from V and 3 from J; bases not matched to a gene: 5. CDR3 in DNA: TGCGCCAGCAGCATACAGGGGGCGGACAATCAGCCCCAGCATTTT. This encodes CASSIQGADNQPQHF.

This clonotype occurred a few times. V usage is TRBV10-3 and J usage is TRBJ1-2; perhaps TRBD1 as D (5 bases). CDR3 length equals 13 residues. Trimming left V 8 bases short and J 4 bases short, with 14 bases between. Germline assignment: CDR1 ENHRY and CDR2 SYGVKD. The CDR3: CAISWGLGYGYTF. The CDR3 DNA is TGTGCCATCTCTTGGGGGTTGGGCTATGGCTACACCTTC.

This clonotype was counted between two and nine times. The chain has TRBV5-4 and TRBJ2-5, with TRBD1 identical over 7 bases. Unmatched junction bases numbered 3, after V lost 2 bases and J lost 5 bases. Germline CDR1 and CDR2: SGHNT and YYREEE (reference sequence). The CDR3 covers 13 residues. The CDR3 spells CASSLGQVETQYF. The CDR3 DNA reads TGTGCCAGCAGCTTAGGACAGGTGGAGACCCAGTACTTC.

This chain joins TRBV20-1 and TRBJ1-2; D ambiguous. The CDR3 extends over 11 amino acids. Trimming took off 6 bases at V and 8 bases at J, with 13 bases between the two ends. Germline values: CDR1 DFQATT, CDR2 SNEGSKA (reference sequence). The CDR3, as DNA: TGCAGTGCCTCGGACGCTCAGGGCTACACCTTC. Translation: CSASDAQGYTF.

This clonotype was picked up one time. CDR3 nucleotide sequence: TGTGCCAGCAGCTCGCGGGGGATTGCAACTAATGAAAAACTGTTTTTT. Translating it yields CASSSRGIATNEKLFF. This chain links TRBV7-8 with TRBJ1-4; possible D gene TRBD1, 5 bases. V lost 4 bases and J lost 0, with 12 bases in between. Germline V gene data show CDR1 as SGHVS and CDR2 as FQNEAQ. The CDR3 extends over 16 amino acids.

The J gene is TRBJ2-7, the V gene TRBV10-3; D not resolved. The germline V gene has CDR1 ENHRY and CDR2 SYGVKD. V was shortened by 8 bases and J by 7 bases, with 21 bases between the two germline ends. The CDR3 contains 14 residues. CDR3 coding DNA: TGTGCCATCCGCTTGGACCCCGAATTTGGAGAGCAGTACTTC. Its translation: CAIRLDPEFGEQYF.